This entry is about one T cell receptor beta chain. The sample holds other DNA sequences that translate to the same CDR3. Germline V lookup: CDR1 SGHTA, CDR2 FQGNSA. Between the trimmed V and J ends, which lost 2 bases and 0 bases, there was a span of 8 bases. This CDR3 has 14 amino acids. The data originate from a study of blood T cell repertoires in COVID-19. The repertoire was sequenced with immunoSEQ multiplex PCR; TCRdb's copy has only in-frame clones and lacks some. The data hold 250,000 to 400,000 clones, with around nine tenths observed a single time. The V gene is TRBV7-2, the J gene TRBJ2-7; tentatively, D is TRBD2 (5 bases). The sequence was collected from a man aged 45-60 years with active or convalescent COVID-19. The source material was peripheral blood. Here the CDR3 reads CASSLSRDSYEQYF. The CDR3, as DNA: TGTGCCAGCAGCTTATCCCGGGACTCCTACGAGCAGTACTTC.